This T cell receptor (beta chain) is drawn from a study of blood T cell repertoires in COVID-19. Across the whole study: Whether acute or convalescent, the COVID-19 samples came from the United States, Italy and Spain. T cells, B-cell-depleted T cells, or PBMCs supplied cDNA or gDNA.

In the authors' methods: Estimation of nucleated cell counts relied on the amplification of reference gene primers. The protocol was immunoSEQ multiplex PCR, while the TCRdb copy is restricted to in-frame clones and leaves out a portion. Clone size and V and J calls were adopted from that table, with D and trimming inferred from the DNA. There are about 270,000 clones in the sample; roughly 86% occur only once, and approximately 9.8% lies in the top ten. The V end was cut by 6 bases, the J end by 7 bases, with 21 bases between. CDR3 length: 15 amino acids. Germline loops: CDR1 MNHEY, CDR2 SMNVEV (reference sequence).

Material: peripheral blood. The V gene is TRBV27, the J gene TRBJ2-5; a weak D match, TRBD2 (6 bases). The receptor was isolated from a man aged 40-55 years who had recovered from COVID-19. CDR3 region: CASSLTRTVRGTQYF. CDR3 bases: TGTGCCAGCAGCCTGACAAGGACCGTGCGGGGGACCCAGTACTTC.